Listed here are 4 T cell receptor beta chains from one sample, sequenced in a study of glioma-infiltrating T cells after dendritic cell vaccination. Method: immunoSEQ multiplex PCR; TCRdb's copy keeps in-frame clones and lacks some. The sample shows over 80,000 clones, 70% to 90% of them seen only once. Sample: blood, taken before dendritic cell vaccination. The receptors were sampled from a human donor with glioblastoma.

The chain couples TRBV7-2 to TRBJ2-1; TRBD2 aligns across 14 bases. V lost 5 bases, J lost 0 bases, and 9 bases stayed unmatched. The CDR3 extends over 19 amino acids. CDR1 is SGHTA, CDR2 FQGNSA, per germline. The CDR3 spells CASSLTGTSGSYSYNEQFF. CDR3 coding DNA: TGTGCCAGCAGCCTGACCGGGACTAGCGGGAGTTACTCCTACAATGAGCAGTTCTTC.

The chain employs TRBV10-3 and TRBJ2-6; possible D gene TRBD2, 5 bases. This CDR3 is built from 17 residues. Germline values: CDR1 ENHRY, CDR2 SYGVKD. V gave up 2 bases and J gave up 0 bases, with 11 bases separating them. CDR3 DNA: TGTGCCATCAGTGAGCGGCGGGCGAACTCTGGGGCCAACGTCCTGACTTTC. Amino acid sequence: CAISERRANSGANVLTF.

This clone was counted between two and nine times. The V call is TRBV7-2, the J call TRBJ2-3; TRBD2 aligns across 9 bases. Losses at the gene ends were 2 bases for V and 14 bases for J; bases not matched to a gene: 8. Germline lookup yields CDR1 SGHTA and CDR2 FQGNSA. The CDR3 sequence is 13 residues long. The CDR3 region has the DNA TGTGCCAGCAGCTTACCCCTAGCGGGAATGCGGTATTTT. Protein: CASSLPLAGMRYF. Based on the CDR3 plus reference TRBV7-2 and TRBJ2-3, the full variable domain is GAGVSQSPSNKVTEKGKDVELRCDPISGHTALYWYRQSLGQGLEFLIYFQGNSAPDKSGLPSDRFSAERTGGSVSTLTIQRTQQEDSAVYLCASSLPLAGMRYFGPGTRLTVL.

This clone was counted between two and nine times. The chain is built from TRBV11-2 and TRBJ2-2; 9 nucleotides match TRBD2. This CDR3 is 15 amino acids long. Germline values: CDR1 SGHAT, CDR2 FQNNGV. Trimming at V came to 5 bases and at J to 3 bases, leaving 4 bases not matched to a gene. CDR3 residues: CASSLREGYTGELFF. CDR3 DNA sequence: TGTGCCAGCAGCCTGCGGGAGGGCTACACCGGGGAGCTGTTTTTT.